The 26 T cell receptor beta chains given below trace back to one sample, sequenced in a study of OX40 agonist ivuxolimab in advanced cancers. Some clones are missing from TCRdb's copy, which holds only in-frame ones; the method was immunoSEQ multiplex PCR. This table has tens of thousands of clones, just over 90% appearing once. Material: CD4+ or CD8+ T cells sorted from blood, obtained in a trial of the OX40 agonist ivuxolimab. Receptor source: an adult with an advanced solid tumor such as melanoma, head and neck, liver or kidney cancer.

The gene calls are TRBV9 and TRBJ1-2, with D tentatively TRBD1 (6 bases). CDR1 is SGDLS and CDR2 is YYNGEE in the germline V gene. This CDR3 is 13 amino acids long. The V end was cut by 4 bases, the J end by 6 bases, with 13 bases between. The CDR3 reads CASSSRRTDGYTF. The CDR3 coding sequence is TGTGCCAGCAGCTCCCGTCGGACAGATGGCTACACCTTC. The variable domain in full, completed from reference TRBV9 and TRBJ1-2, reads DSGVTQTPKHLITATGQRVTLRCSPRSGDLSVYWYQQSLDQGLQFLIQYYNGEERAKGNILERFSAQQFPDLHSELNLSSLELGDSALYFCASSSRRTDGYTFGSGTRLTVV.

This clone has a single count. CDR3 loop: CASSLWTVNTEAFF. CDR3 sequence (DNA): TGTGCCAGCAGCTTATGGACAGTGAACACTGAAGCTTTCTTT. The rearrangement joins TRBV7-9 to TRBJ1-1, with D perhaps TRBD1 (6 bases). The CDR3 loop spans 14 amino acids. V shed 2 bases and J shed 0 bases, with 7 bases lying between them. Germline CDR1 SEHNR, CDR2 FQNEAQ (reference sequence).

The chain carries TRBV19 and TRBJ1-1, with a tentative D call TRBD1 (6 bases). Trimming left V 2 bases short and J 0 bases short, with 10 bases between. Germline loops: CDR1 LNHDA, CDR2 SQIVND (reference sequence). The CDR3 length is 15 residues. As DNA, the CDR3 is TGTGCCAGTAGTATATCTGCAGGGGTGAACACTGAAGCTTTCTTT. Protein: CASSISAGVNTEAFF.

The CDR3 nucleotides read TGCAGCGTTGTTCTGGGGCAGGGCTCCAGTTCTATTTCTGGAAACACCATATATTTT. Amino acids: CSVVLGQGSSSISGNTIYF. J is TRBJ1-3 and V is TRBV29-1; possibly TRBD1 for D (5 bases). CDR1 and CDR2 from the germline V gene are SQVTM and ANQGSEA. V shed 4 bases and J shed 1 base, with 26 bases lying between them. The CDR3 consists of 19 residues.

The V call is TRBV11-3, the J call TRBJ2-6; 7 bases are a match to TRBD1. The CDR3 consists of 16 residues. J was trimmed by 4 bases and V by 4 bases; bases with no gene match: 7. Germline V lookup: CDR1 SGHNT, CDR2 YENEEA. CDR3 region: CASSSTTGPGANVLTF. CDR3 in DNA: TGTGCCAGCAGCTCCACGACAGGGCCCGGGGCCAACGTCCTGACTTTC.

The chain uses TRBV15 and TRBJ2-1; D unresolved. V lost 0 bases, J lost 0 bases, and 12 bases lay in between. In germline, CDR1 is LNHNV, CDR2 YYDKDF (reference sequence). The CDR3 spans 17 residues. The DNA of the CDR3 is TGTGCCACCAGCAGAGATTTTGGCCGTCTCTCCTACAATGAGCAGTTCTTC. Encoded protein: CATSRDFGRLSYNEQFF.

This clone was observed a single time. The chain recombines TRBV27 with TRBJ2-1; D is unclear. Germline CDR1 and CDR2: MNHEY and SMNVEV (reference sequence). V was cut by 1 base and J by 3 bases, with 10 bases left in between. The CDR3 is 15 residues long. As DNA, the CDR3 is TGTGCCAGCAGTTTATACGGTTCGGGCTACAATGAGCAGTTCTTC. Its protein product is CASSLYGSGYNEQFF.

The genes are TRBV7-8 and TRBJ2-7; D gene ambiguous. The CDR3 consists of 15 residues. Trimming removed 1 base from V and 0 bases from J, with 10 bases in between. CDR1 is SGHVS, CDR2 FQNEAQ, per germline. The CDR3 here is CASSLGEQNSYEQYF. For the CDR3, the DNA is TGTGCCAGCAGCTTAGGTGAACAGAACTCCTACGAGCAGTACTTC.

CDR3 residues: CASTGGAWAFF. DNA for the CDR3: TGTGCCAGCACTGGGGGGGCCTGGGCTTTCTTT. The rearrangement joins TRBV19 to TRBJ1-1; D is perhaps TRBD1 (6 bases). Germline V CDR1 and CDR2: LNHDA, SQIVND (reference sequence). CDR3 length: 11 amino acids. With 9 bases removed from V and 11 bases from J, the gap between germline ends came to 16 bases.

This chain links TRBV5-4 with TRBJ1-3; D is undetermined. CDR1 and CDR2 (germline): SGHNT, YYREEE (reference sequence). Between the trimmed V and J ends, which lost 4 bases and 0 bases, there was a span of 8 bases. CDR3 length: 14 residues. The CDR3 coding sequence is TGTGCCAGCAGCCCGGGTTCCTCTGGAAACACCATATATTTT. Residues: CASSPGSSGNTIYF.

The CDR3 DNA is TGTGCCAGCAGCTTAGCTCCAGCGAACACTGAAGCTTTCTTT. It specifies CASSLAPANTEAFF. The V gene is TRBV7-9, the J gene TRBJ1-1; D unclear. The V gene's germline CDR1 is SEHNR and CDR2 FQNEAQ (reference sequence). The CDR3 is 14 residues long. V lost 0 bases and J lost 1, with 6 bases in between.

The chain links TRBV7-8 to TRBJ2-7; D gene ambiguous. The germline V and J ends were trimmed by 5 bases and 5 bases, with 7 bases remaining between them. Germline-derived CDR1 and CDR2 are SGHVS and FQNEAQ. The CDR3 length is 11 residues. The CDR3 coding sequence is TGTGCCAGCAGCAGCTCTGACGAGCAGTACTTC. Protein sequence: CASSSSDEQYF.

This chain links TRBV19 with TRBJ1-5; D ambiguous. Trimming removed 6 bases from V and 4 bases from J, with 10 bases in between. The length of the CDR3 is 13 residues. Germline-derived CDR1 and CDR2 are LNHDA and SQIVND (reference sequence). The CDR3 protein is CASRGGVNQPQHF. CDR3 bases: TGTGCCAGTAGGGGCGGGGTGAATCAGCCCCAGCATTTT.

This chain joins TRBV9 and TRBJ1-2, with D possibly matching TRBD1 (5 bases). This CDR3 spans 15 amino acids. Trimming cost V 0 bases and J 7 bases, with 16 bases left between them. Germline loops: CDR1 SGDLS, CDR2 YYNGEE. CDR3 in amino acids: CASSVARDQWSGYTF. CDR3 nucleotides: TGTGCCAGCAGCGTAGCCCGGGACCAATGGAGTGGCTACACCTTC.

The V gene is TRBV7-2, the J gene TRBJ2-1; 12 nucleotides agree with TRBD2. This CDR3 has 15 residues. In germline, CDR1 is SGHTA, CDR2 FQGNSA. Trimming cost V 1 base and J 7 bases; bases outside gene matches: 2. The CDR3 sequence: CASSLVTSGRNEQFF. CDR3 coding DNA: TGTGCCAGCAGCTTAGTGACTAGCGGGAGAAATGAGCAGTTCTTC.

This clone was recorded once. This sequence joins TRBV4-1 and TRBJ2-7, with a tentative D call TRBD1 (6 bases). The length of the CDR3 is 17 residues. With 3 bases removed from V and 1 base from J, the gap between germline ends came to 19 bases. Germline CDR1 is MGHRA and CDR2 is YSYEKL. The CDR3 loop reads CASSQGTGTIGSYEQYF. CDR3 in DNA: TGCGCCAGCAGCCAGGGAACCGGGACAATCGGATCCTACGAGCAGTACTTC.

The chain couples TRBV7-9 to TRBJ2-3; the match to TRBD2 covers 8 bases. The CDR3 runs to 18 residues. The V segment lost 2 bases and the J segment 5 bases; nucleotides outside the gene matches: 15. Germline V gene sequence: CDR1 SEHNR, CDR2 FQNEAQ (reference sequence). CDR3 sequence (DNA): TGTGCCAGCAGCTTATATGGGTCCACGGGAGGGCCTGAAGATACGCAGTATTTT. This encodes CASSLYGSTGGPEDTQYF.

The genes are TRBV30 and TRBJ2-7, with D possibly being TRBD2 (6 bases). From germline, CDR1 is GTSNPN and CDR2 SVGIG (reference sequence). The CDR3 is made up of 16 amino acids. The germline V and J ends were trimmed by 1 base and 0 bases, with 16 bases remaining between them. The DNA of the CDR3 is TGTGCCTGGAGTGCTTGGGCGGGGACCAGCTCCTACGAGCAGTACTTC. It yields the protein CAWSAWAGTSSYEQYF.

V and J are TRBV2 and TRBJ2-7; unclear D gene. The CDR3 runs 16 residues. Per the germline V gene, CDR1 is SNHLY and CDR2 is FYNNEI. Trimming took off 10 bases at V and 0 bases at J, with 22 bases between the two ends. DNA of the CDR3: TGTGCCAACCGGGCGGAAGGATCTCCCTTCTCCTACGAGCAGTACTTC. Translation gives CANRAEGSPFSYEQYF.

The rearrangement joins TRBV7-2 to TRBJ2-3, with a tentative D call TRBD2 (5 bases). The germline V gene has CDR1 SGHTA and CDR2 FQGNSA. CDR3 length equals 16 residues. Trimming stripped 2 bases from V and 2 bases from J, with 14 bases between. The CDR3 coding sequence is TGTGCCAGCAGCTTACCGCCCAGCGGCATCACAGATACGCAGTATTTT. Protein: CASSLPPSGITDTQYF. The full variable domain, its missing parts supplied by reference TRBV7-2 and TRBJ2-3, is GAGVSQSPSNKVTEKGKDVELRCDPISGHTALYWYRQSLGQGLEFLIYFQGNSAPDKSGLPSDRFSAERTGGSVSTLTIQRTQQEDSAVYLCASSLPPSGITDTQYFGPGTRLTVL.

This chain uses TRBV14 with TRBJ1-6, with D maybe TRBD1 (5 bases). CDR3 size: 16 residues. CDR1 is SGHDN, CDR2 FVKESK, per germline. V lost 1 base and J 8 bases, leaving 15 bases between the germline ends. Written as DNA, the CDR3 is TGTGCCAGCAGCCAAGGGCCCAGGGCGGGGGATTCACCCCTCCACTTT. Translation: CASSQGPRAGDSPLHF.

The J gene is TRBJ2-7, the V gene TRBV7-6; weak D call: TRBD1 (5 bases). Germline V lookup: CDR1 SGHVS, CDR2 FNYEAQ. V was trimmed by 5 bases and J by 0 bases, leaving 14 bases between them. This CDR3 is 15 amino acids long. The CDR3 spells CASSPDSYRSYEQYF. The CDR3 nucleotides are TGTGCCAGCAGCCCAGACAGTTACCGCTCCTACGAGCAGTACTTC.

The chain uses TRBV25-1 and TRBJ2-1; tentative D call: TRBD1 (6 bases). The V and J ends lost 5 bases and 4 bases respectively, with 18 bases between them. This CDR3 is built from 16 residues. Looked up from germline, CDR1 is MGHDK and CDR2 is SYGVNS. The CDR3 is CASSLVPGTNYNEQFF. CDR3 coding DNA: TGTGCCAGCAGTCTAGTCCCCGGGACAAATTACAATGAGCAGTTCTTC.

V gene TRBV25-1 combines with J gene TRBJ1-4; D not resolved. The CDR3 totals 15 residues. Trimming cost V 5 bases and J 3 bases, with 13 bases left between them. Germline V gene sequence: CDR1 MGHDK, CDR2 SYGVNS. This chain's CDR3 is CASSLVGSANEKLFF. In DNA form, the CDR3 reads TGTGCCAGCAGTTTAGTGGGGTCGGCTAATGAAAAACTGTTTTTT.

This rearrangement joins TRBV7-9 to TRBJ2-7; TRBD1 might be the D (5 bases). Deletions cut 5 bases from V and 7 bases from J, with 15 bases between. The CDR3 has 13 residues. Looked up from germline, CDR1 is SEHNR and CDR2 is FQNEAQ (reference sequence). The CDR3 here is CASSPPGSGEQYF. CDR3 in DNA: TGTGCCAGCAGCCCCCCCGGGTCAGGGGAGCAGTACTTC.

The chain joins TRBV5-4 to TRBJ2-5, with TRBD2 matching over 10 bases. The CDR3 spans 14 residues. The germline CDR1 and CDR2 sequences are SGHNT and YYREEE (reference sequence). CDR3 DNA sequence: TGTGCAACAACCGAAACTAGCGGGAAAGAGACCCAGTACTTC. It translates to CATTETSGKETQYF.